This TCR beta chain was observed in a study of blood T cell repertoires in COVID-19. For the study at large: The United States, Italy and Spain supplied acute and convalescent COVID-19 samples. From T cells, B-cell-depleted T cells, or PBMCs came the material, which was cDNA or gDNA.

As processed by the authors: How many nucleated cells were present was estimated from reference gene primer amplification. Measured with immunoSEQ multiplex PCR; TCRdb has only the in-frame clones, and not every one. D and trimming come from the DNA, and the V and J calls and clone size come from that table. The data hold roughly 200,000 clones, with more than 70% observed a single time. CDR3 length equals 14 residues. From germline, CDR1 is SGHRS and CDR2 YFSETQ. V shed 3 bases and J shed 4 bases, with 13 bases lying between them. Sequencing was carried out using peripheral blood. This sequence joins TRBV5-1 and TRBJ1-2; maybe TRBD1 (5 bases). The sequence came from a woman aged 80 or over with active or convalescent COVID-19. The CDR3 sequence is CASSSQGLSYGYTF. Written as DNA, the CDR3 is TGCGCCAGCAGCTCCCAGGGATTATCCTATGGCTACACCTTC.